A selection of T cell receptor beta chains follows, all from one sample in a study of cytomegalovirus exposure and HLA in healthy donors. Sequencing used immunoSEQ multiplex PCR; TCRdb keeps in-frame clones, though not all of them. Among 120,000 or so clones listed, less than 85% were seen once. The sequenced material came from PBMCs. These receptors were collected from a man aged 25 to 40 in good health and CMV-seropositive. The CDR3 runs from the conserved cysteine through the conserved F or W. The order of the fields is J gene, V gene, clone size, D gene, CDR3 DNA, CDR3 protein. A D gene is named only where the DNA matches it firmly. Clone size is not always given. Where it is, it says once, few, many or a class for expanded clones.

TRBJ2-3 TRBV5-1 - - TGCGCCAGCAGCCTCTTGTCGGGTAGCACAGATACGCAGTATTTT CASSLLSGSTDTQYF
TRBJ1-4 TRBV19 once - TGTGCCAGTAGTAAAATCTTTAATGAAAAACTGTTTTTT CASSKIFNEKLFF
TRBJ1-2 TRBV19 - TRBD1 TGTGCCAGTAGCGGAGAATATGGGACAGGTTATCGCGGCTACACCTTC CASSGEYGTGYRGYTF
TRBJ2-1 TRBV11-2 - TRBD2 TGTGCCAGCAGCTTAAGCGGGGTGAGCTCCTACAATGAGCAGTTCTTC CASSLSGVSSYNEQFF
TRBJ2-2 TRBV9 - TRBD2 TGTGCCAGCAGCGTGAGAGAGGCGGGGGGCTTGAACACCGGGGAGCTGTTTTTT CASSVREAGGLNTGELFF
TRBJ2-2 TRBV23-1 - - TGCGCCAGCAGTCAATCCTACAGGGTAAATTCCGGGGAGCTGTTTTTT CASSQSYRVNSGELFF
TRBJ1-2 TRBV25-1 - TRBD1 TGTGCCAGCAACGGACAGGGAGACTATGGCTACACCTTC CASNGQGDYGYTF
TRBJ2-5 TRBV11-3 - TRBD2 TGTGCCAGCAGCCAGCGGGGGGGCTCGGCCCCGGAGACCCAGTACTTC CASSQRGGSAPETQYF
TRBJ2-1 TRBV5-1 - TRBD2 TGCGCCAGCAGCCTTGAGCCTAGCGGGGGCATCAATGAGCAGTTCTTC CASSLEPSGGINEQFF
TRBJ2-7 TRBV18 - TRBD1 TGTGCCAGCTCTTCGACAGGGGACTACGAGCAGTACTTC CASSSTGDYEQYF
TRBJ1-5 TRBV30 - TRBD1 TGTGCCTGGAGATTGACAGGGGTTAGCAATCAGCCCCAGCATTTT CAWRLTGVSNQPQHF
TRBJ1-5 TRBV7-8 - - TGTGCCAGCAGCCGGGGACTCGTGCAGCCCCAGCATTTT CASSRGLVQPQHF
TRBJ1-1 TRBV29-1 - TRBD1 TGCAGCGTTGAAACCCGGACAGGGCGGACTGAAGCTTTCTTT CSVETRTGRTEAFF
TRBJ1-1 TRBV5-1 - TRBD1 TGCGCCAGCAGCTTGCGGACAGGGATCACTGAAGCTTTCTTT CASSLRTGITEAFF
TRBJ1-1 TRBV6-6 - - TGTGCCAGCAGCTCCTACAGGGTCAACACTGAAGCTTTCTTT CASSSYRVNTEAFF
TRBJ2-1 TRBV4-1 - TRBD1 TGCGCCAGCAGCCAAGGGCCCGACAGGGGACCCTACAATGAGCAGTTCTTC CASSQGPDRGPYNEQFF
TRBJ1-4 TRBV28 - - TGTGCCAGCAGCCCTTCGTTTGGGCTTTTTGGTTCGACTAATGAAAAACTGTTTTTT CASSPSFGLFGSTNEKLFF
TRBJ1-1 TRBV5-1 - TRBD1 TGCGCCAGCAGCGGGACAGGGGGCAAGCGCACTGAAGCTTTCTTT CASSGTGGKRTEAFF
TRBJ2-1 TRBV6-4 - TRBD1 TGTGCCAGCAGTGGAAGGACAGGGAGTAGAGATGAGCAGTTCTTC CASSGRTGSRDEQFF
TRBJ1-1 TRBV19 few TRBD1 TGTGCCAGTAGTACACAGGGGCCTGGCACTGAAGCTTTCTTT CASSTQGPGTEAFF
TRBJ1-4 TRBV6-1 - TRBD1 TGTGCCAGCATAGCCAGGGGGCCGGCTAATGAAAAACTGTTTTTT CASIARGPANEKLFF
TRBJ1-5 TRBV6-5 - - TGTGCCAGCAGGGGCGGACTCCCCAATCAGCCCCAGCATTTT CASRGGLPNQPQHF
TRBJ1-1 TRBV4-1 - - TGCGCCAGCAGCCACACAGGGAGTGAAGCTTTCTTT CASSHTGSEAFF
TRBJ2-6 TRBV19 - - TGTGCCAGTAGTCCTTCCTTCTCTGGGGCCAACGTCCTGACTTTC CASSPSFSGANVLTF
TRBJ2-1 TRBV14 - - TGTGCACGGGGAATTGAGCAGTTCTTC CARGIEQFF
TRBJ1-3 TRBV6-5 - - TGTGCCAGCAGTTACACAGTCTTCTCTGGAAACACCATATATTTT CASSYTVFSGNTIYF
TRBJ1-1 TRBV4-1 few - TGCGCCAGCAGCCCGAGGGCGTCCAGGATGAACACTGAAGCTTTCTTT CASSPRASRMNTEAFF